These T cell receptor beta chains were read from a single sample in a study of regulatory T cells in long-lasting Graves disease. TCRdb passed the multiplex PCR reads through MiXCR, listing each CDR3 protein once. The table lists hundreds of thousands of distinct CDR3 sequences, around 16% of them singletons. The data were also submitted as part of a second study, on T cells in Graves' hyperthyroidism and ophthalmopathy.

The sample was peripheral blood mononuclear cells (PBMCs), taken at new diagnosis, from a patient treated with antithyroid drugs. The receptors were sampled from a woman aged 40 to 65 with Graves disease. Each CDR3 is given with its conserved first and last residue. Fields, in order: CDR3 protein, D gene, V gene, J gene. D genes are given only for firm matches.

CDR3aa: CASSLSGGVATEAFF
d_gene: NA
v_gene: TRBV12-3/TRBV12-4
j_gene: TRBJ1-1

CDR3aa: CASSLSSGVDTGELFF
d_gene: TRBD2
v_gene: TRBV5-1
j_gene: TRBJ2-2

CDR3aa: CARARDRGPRNSPLHF
d_gene: TRBD1
v_gene: TRBV2
j_gene: TRBJ1-6

CDR3aa: CASSLKGQFTEAFF
d_gene: NA
v_gene: TRBV13
j_gene: TRBJ1-1

CDR3aa: CASGLVGRTEAFF
d_gene: NA
v_gene: TRBV12-5
j_gene: TRBJ1-1

CDR3aa: CASSRGTDNTEAFF
d_gene: TRBD1
v_gene: TRBV25-1
j_gene: TRBJ1-1

CDR3aa: CASSLTSWDRGRETQYF
d_gene: TRBD1
v_gene: TRBV7-3
j_gene: TRBJ2-5

CDR3aa: CSARDNPQYNEQFF
d_gene: NA
v_gene: TRBV20-1
j_gene: TRBJ2-1

CDR3aa: CASSSNRQFRQPEQYF
d_gene: NA
v_gene: TRBV18
j_gene: TRBJ2-7

CDR3aa: CATRHRVFTDTQYF
d_gene: NA
v_gene: TRBV19
j_gene: TRBJ2-3

CDR3aa: CASFAAGRNYGYTF
d_gene: NA
v_gene: TRBV18
j_gene: TRBJ1-2

CDR3aa: CASSFQLSGGAERSYNEQFF
d_gene: TRBD2
v_gene: TRBV28
j_gene: TRBJ2-1

CDR3aa: CASSHWDKTGELFF
d_gene: NA
v_gene: TRBV14
j_gene: TRBJ2-2

CDR3aa: CASSLQTGWNQPQHF
d_gene: TRBD1
v_gene: TRBV5-5
j_gene: TRBJ1-5

CDR3aa: CASSQDPQGANEQFF
d_gene: TRBD1
v_gene: TRBV3-1
j_gene: TRBJ2-1

CDR3aa: CASSPEDFSQPQHF
d_gene: NA
v_gene: TRBV5-5
j_gene: TRBJ1-5

CDR3aa: CASSAEEDTEAFF
d_gene: NA
v_gene: TRBV28
j_gene: TRBJ1-1

CDR3aa: CASTHESNQPQHF
d_gene: NA
v_gene: TRBV6-1
j_gene: TRBJ1-5

CDR3aa: CASSLERTTEAFF
d_gene: NA
v_gene: TRBV5-1
j_gene: TRBJ1-1

CDR3aa: CASSSSVRGARGYTF
d_gene: NA
v_gene: TRBV7-9
j_gene: TRBJ1-2

CDR3aa: CASSWTIIRGNSTGELFF
d_gene: NA
v_gene: TRBV5-6
j_gene: TRBJ2-2

CDR3aa: CASSSTPTGYSNQPQHF
d_gene: TRBD1
v_gene: TRBV19
j_gene: TRBJ1-5

CDR3aa: CASSYLEGNTEAFF
d_gene: NA
v_gene: TRBV11-2
j_gene: TRBJ1-1

CDR3aa: CASSAGGAETQYF
d_gene: TRBD1
v_gene: TRBV11-2
j_gene: TRBJ2-5

CDR3aa: CASSLSAGGPNEQYF
d_gene: TRBD2
v_gene: TRBV5-4
j_gene: TRBJ2-7

CDR3aa: CASSPGQADWASYTF
d_gene: NA
v_gene: TRBV18
j_gene: TRBJ1-2

CDR3aa: CSAVLDLNVRNEQFF
d_gene: NA
v_gene: TRBV20-1
j_gene: TRBJ2-1

CDR3aa: CASSLFPYEQYF
d_gene: NA
v_gene: TRBV28
j_gene: TRBJ2-7

CDR3aa: CAISGQGPRTSYNEQFF
d_gene: TRBD1
v_gene: TRBV10-3
j_gene: TRBJ2-1

CDR3aa: CASTLWGYNEQFF
d_gene: NA
v_gene: TRBV12-3/TRBV12-4
j_gene: TRBJ2-1

CDR3aa: CASSLDRRNYGYTF
d_gene: NA
v_gene: TRBV12-3/TRBV12-4
j_gene: TRBJ1-2

CDR3aa: CASRIASNQPQHF
d_gene: NA
v_gene: TRBV27
j_gene: TRBJ1-5

CDR3aa: CASRSGQGDSPLHF
d_gene: TRBD1
v_gene: TRBV6-1
j_gene: TRBJ1-6

CDR3aa: CASSLYATEAFF
d_gene: NA
v_gene: TRBV5-6
j_gene: TRBJ1-1

CDR3aa: CASSSYLIRGYYGYTF
d_gene: NA
v_gene: TRBV28
j_gene: TRBJ1-2

CDR3aa: CASSDLQGGKLFF
d_gene: NA
v_gene: TRBV2
j_gene: TRBJ1-4

CDR3aa: CASSRTGADYNEQFF
d_gene: TRBD1
v_gene: TRBV19
j_gene: TRBJ2-1

CDR3aa: CATSRDLQGEAFF
d_gene: NA
v_gene: TRBV15
j_gene: TRBJ1-1

CDR3aa: CASSYARDMNTEAFF
d_gene: NA
v_gene: TRBV6-5
j_gene: TRBJ1-1

CDR3aa: CATSRAGTGVYEQYF
d_gene: TRBD1
v_gene: TRBV15
j_gene: TRBJ2-7

CDR3aa: CASSFGALDQGNTVYF
d_gene: NA
v_gene: TRBV7-9
j_gene: TRBJ1-3

CDR3aa: CASSLEGQGFYEQYF
d_gene: TRBD1
v_gene: TRBV5-5
j_gene: TRBJ2-7

CDR3aa: CASTLGGSSYNEQFF
d_gene: NA
v_gene: TRBV19
j_gene: TRBJ2-1

CDR3aa: CSAFPGLASSGSYNEQFF
d_gene: TRBD2
v_gene: TRBV20-1
j_gene: TRBJ2-1

CDR3aa: CAISESRPGQYEEKLFF
d_gene: TRBD1
v_gene: TRBV10-3
j_gene: TRBJ1-4

CDR3aa: CSARKTDSNQPQHF
d_gene: NA
v_gene: TRBV20-1
j_gene: TRBJ1-5

CDR3aa: CAWSVGQGNGYTF
d_gene: TRBD1
v_gene: TRBV30
j_gene: TRBJ1-2

CDR3aa: CASSLGGGWDTEAFF
d_gene: NA
v_gene: TRBV12-3/TRBV12-4
j_gene: TRBJ1-1

CDR3aa: CASSQRREGGYTF
d_gene: NA
v_gene: TRBV3-1
j_gene: TRBJ1-2

CDR3aa: CASTPYGSSNYGYTF
d_gene: NA
v_gene: TRBV19
j_gene: TRBJ1-2

CDR3aa: CASSQLGQQNTEAFF
d_gene: TRBD1
v_gene: TRBV3-1
j_gene: TRBJ1-1

CDR3aa: CASRQTGPYNSPLHF
d_gene: NA
v_gene: TRBV14
j_gene: TRBJ1-6

CDR3aa: CASSQYGKVVTKNIQYF
d_gene: NA
v_gene: TRBV4-1
j_gene: TRBJ2-4